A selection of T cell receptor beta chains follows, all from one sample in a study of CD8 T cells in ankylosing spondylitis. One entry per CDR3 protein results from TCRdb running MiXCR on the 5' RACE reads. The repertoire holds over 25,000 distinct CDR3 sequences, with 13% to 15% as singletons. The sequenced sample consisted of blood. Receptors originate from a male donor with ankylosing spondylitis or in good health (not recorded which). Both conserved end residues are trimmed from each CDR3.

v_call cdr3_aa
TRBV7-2 ASSIRQGITGELF
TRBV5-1 ASSFGLSYEQY
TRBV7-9 AIRKGAEAF
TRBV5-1 ASSAANTGELF
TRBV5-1 ASSFGGGPQETQY
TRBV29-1 SVEGQNYGYT
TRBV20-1 SARDLGNTGELF
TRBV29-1 SVEWIERAEAF
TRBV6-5 ASSYSTSGTNEQF
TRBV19 ASSSDQSRETQY
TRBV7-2 ASSLDLGAGELF
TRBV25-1 ASTSQPTYEQY
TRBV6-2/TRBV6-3 ASSYRLLAYEQY
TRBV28 ASSSTAHIQY
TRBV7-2 ASRVGGTDTQY
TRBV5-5 ASRTASSGVDTQY
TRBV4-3 ASSQDGSSYNEQF
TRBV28 ASSLGQRNTGELF
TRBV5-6 ASSQGLAGVYTGELF
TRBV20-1 SARAGGEKLF
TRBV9 ASSAWKGGELF
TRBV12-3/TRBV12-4 ASSSWGGGAVMETQY
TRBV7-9 ASSLDGNRRAGELF
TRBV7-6 AWGTNEKLF
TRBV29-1 SVEDIQGRTEAF
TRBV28 ASSKLPGQSLKTQY
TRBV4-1 ASSRQEEEKLF
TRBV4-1 ASSQASSGTDTQY
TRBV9 ASSLTPGQGDRGELF
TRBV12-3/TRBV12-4 ASSLFPGEAF
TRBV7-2 ASSLGGGSPDTQY
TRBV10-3 AISWATQETQY
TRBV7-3 ASSLMVNTEAF
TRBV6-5 ASSLSSGKSDTGELF
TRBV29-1 SVPKGAGGSTLF
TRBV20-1 SARIADPRTQY
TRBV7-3 ASSLTYPGGETQY
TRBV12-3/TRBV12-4 ASGGNGRAVGEQF
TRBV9 ASSPGLYNEQF
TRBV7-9 ASSRTSGTDTQY
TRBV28 ASSCRLAGTCTGELF
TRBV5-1 ASSLLIGGRNTDTQY
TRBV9 ASSVTDAGNTIY
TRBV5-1 ASSLGGWTDTQY